These T cell receptor beta chains were read from a single sample in a study of lymphopenia after photon versus proton radiotherapy. This table comes from immunoSEQ multiplex PCR, and its TCRdb copy is limited to in-frame clones, with some not included. Of tens of thousands of clones in the sample, approximately 82% are singletons; the top ten hold under 1.5%. The sequencing used peripheral blood, collected from a patient treated with proton-based radiotherapy. These receptors were collected from a man between 60 and 75 years old with pancreatic cancer. Each CDR3 is given with its conserved first and last residue. D genes are given only for firm matches. The listing skips clone size in some rows; elsewhere it reads once, few, many or a size class.

j_call clone_size v_call d_call cdr3_aa cdr3_nt
TRBJ2-1 NA TRBV7-2 NA CASSLDGRQFF TGTGCCAGCAGCCTAGATGGGAGGCAGTTCTTC
TRBJ2-5 NA TRBV5-1 NA CASSFGLTQETQYF TGCGCCAGCAGCTTCGGACTGACCCAAGAGACCCAGTACTTC
TRBJ2-1 once TRBV5-1 TRBD2 CASSLRIGEAGGSYNEQFF TGCGCCAGCAGCCTGCGGATTGGGGAAGCGGGAGGTTCCTACAATGAGCAGTTCTTC
TRBJ2-3 NA TRBV5-1 TRBD2 CASSLRVAGGNTDTQYF TGCGCCAGCAGCTTGCGAGTAGCGGGAGGCAACACAGATACGCAGTATTTT
TRBJ2-2 NA TRBV30 TRBD1 CAWKGGRVTGELFF TGTGCCTGGAAAGGGGGCCGGGTGACCGGGGAGCTGTTTTTT
TRBJ1-5 NA TRBV7-2 TRBD1 CASSKTGNQPQHF TGTGCCAGCAGCAAGACAGGGAATCAGCCCCAGCATTTT
TRBJ2-3 NA TRBV2 TRBD2 CASSESGLAGVEGDTQYF TGTGCCAGCAGTGAATCGGGACTAGCGGGAGTAGAGGGGGATACGCAGTATTTT
TRBJ1-1 once TRBV5-1 NA CASRSTQGTNTEAFF TGCGCCAGCAGGAGCACGCAGGGGACGAACACTGAAGCTTTCTTT
TRBJ2-1 NA TRBV25-1 NA CASSELKGYNEQFF TGTGCCAGCAGTGAATTAAAGGGCTACAATGAGCAGTTCTTC
TRBJ1-5 NA TRBV30 NA CAWSRSGQGSQPQHF TGTGCCTGGAGCCGATCGGGGCAGGGGAGTCAGCCCCAGCATTTT
TRBJ2-7 NA TRBV2 NA CASSLTVYEQYF TGTGCCAGCAGCTTGACAGTCTACGAGCAGTACTTC
TRBJ2-7 NA TRBV2 TRBD2 CASSETSGPYEQYF TGTGCCAGCAGTGAGACTAGCGGACCCTACGAGCAGTACTTC
TRBJ1-4 NA TRBV2 NA CASSQGNYDEKLFF TGTGCCAGCAGTCAGGGGAACTATGATGAAAAACTGTTTTTT
TRBJ2-7 once TRBV18 NA CASSPIGELYEQYF TGTGCCAGCTCACCGATCGGGGAACTCTACGAGCAGTACTTC
TRBJ1-2 NA TRBV7-8 TRBD1 CASSPRDRSPNYGYTF TGTGCCAGCAGCCCCCGGGACAGGTCTCCTAACTATGGCTACACCTTC
TRBJ2-3 NA TRBV9 TRBD2 CASSRTSGKGTDTQYF TGTGCCAGCAGCCGGACTAGCGGGAAGGGCACAGATACGCAGTATTTT
TRBJ2-5 NA TRBV7-9 NA CASSLSGRETQYF TGTGCCAGCAGCCTAAGCGGCCGAGAGACCCAGTACTTC
TRBJ1-2 NA TRBV27 TRBD1 CASRTQGSGGYTF TGTGCCAGCAGGACACAGGGGAGTGGAGGCTACACCTTC
TRBJ2-1 NA TRBV30 TRBD2 CACGTSIFNEQFF TGTGCCTGCGGGACTAGCATTTTCAATGAGCAGTTCTTC
TRBJ2-1 NA TRBV11-2 NA CASSLDRNNEQFF TGTGCCAGCAGCTTGGACAGAAACAATGAGCAGTTCTTC
TRBJ2-2 NA TRBV6-1 NA CASRRFTGELFF TGTGCCAGCAGGCGGTTCACCGGGGAGCTGTTTTTT
TRBJ2-1 NA TRBV9 TRBD2 CASSATGTSGRNEQFF TGTGCCAGCAGCGCGACCGGGACTAGCGGGAGAAATGAGCAGTTCTTC
TRBJ2-1 NA TRBV7-2 TRBD1 CASSPQGALGYEQFF TGTGCCAGCAGCCCGCAGGGGGCGCTGGGGTATGAGCAGTTCTTC
TRBJ1-4 NA TRBV6-5 NA CASSPLAGTSEKLFF TGTGCCAGCAGCCCACTGGCCGGGACATCTGAAAAACTGTTTTTT
TRBJ2-7 NA TRBV7-8 TRBD1 CASSPGTDSIEQYF TGTGCCAGCAGCCCAGGGACAGATTCTATCGAGCAGTACTTC
TRBJ1-2 NA TRBV5-1 TRBD1 CASSNRDRGHYGYTF TGCGCCAGCAGCAACCGGGACAGGGGGCACTATGGCTACACCTTC
TRBJ2-1 NA TRBV6-6 TRBD1 CASSKATGQGRNEQFF TGTGCCAGCAGCAAGGCGACGGGACAGGGGCGTAATGAGCAGTTCTTC
TRBJ1-1 NA TRBV18 NA CASSDRGQSNTEAFF TGTGCCAGCTCAGATAGAGGACAGTCAAACACTGAAGCTTTCTTT
TRBJ2-7 few TRBV20-1 NA CSASTIREQYF TGCAGTGCTAGTACGATTCGAGAGCAGTACTTC
TRBJ1-1 once TRBV9 TRBD1 CASSVDPQGQVVTEAFF TGTGCCAGCAGCGTAGACCCCCAGGGACAGGTCGTGACTGAAGCTTTCTTT
TRBJ2-7 NA TRBV29-1 NA CSGRDNVYEQYF TGCAGCGGCCGGGACAATGTGTACGAGCAGTACTTC
TRBJ2-2 NA TRBV10-3 TRBD1 CAISGQGASGELFF TGTGCCATCAGCGGACAGGGGGCATCCGGGGAGCTGTTTTTT
TRBJ1-5 few TRBV6-1 NA CASSAAGGSQPQHF TGTGCCAGCAGTGCGGCCGGAGGGAGCCAGCCCCAGCATTTT
TRBJ1-4 once TRBV5-6 NA CASSYTGTTNEKLFF TGTGCCAGCAGCTACACAGGGACAACTAATGAAAAACTGTTTTTT
TRBJ2-2 few TRBV27 NA CASSPDPRRGGNTGELFF TGTGCCAGCAGTCCCGACCCACGCAGGGGTGGGAACACCGGGGAGCTGTTTTTT
TRBJ2-2 NA TRBV7-9 TRBD2 CASSFPRAGGNTGELFF TGTGCCAGCAGCTTTCCCCGAGCGGGAGGGAACACCGGGGAGCTGTTTTTT
TRBJ2-1 NA TRBV4-1 NA CASSHPYEANEQFF TGCGCCAGCAGCCACCCCTATGAGGCCAATGAGCAGTTCTTC
TRBJ2-3 NA TRBV5-1 NA CASSLEGRTDTQYF TGCGCCAGCAGCTTGGAGGGGCGGACAGATACGCAGTATTTT
TRBJ2-1 NA TRBV18 TRBD2 CASSRGTSNEQFF TGTGCCAGCTCACGTGGGACTAGCAATGAGCAGTTCTTC
TRBJ1-3 NA TRBV6-1 NA CASSAPGAGNTIYF TGTGCCAGCAGCGCCCCGGGGGCTGGAAACACCATATATTTT
TRBJ2-7 NA TRBV5-4 NA CASSSGSDPLLYEQYF TGTGCCAGCAGCTCCGGGAGCGACCCCCTCCTCTACGAGCAGTACTTC
TRBJ2-2 NA TRBV28 NA CASSILTGELFF TGTGCCAGCAGTATACTCACCGGGGAGCTGTTTTTT
TRBJ1-5 NA TRBV30 NA CAWSGGANQPQHF TGTGCCTGGAGCGGGGGCGCCAATCAGCCCCAGCATTTT
TRBJ2-3 NA TRBV9 NA CASSVGQGSDTQYF TGTGCCAGCAGCGTTGGGCAGGGGTCCGATACGCAGTATTTT
TRBJ1-4 NA TRBV6-6 NA CASSTTILGGVKLFF TGTGCCAGCAGTACCACCATTCTAGGGGGGGTAAAACTGTTTTTT
TRBJ2-7 NA TRBV13 TRBD2 CASSLTSGYEQYF TGTGCCAGCAGCTTAACTAGCGGCTACGAGCAGTACTTC
TRBJ1-1 NA TRBV11-1 TRBD1 CASSLGLGTGGTEAFF TGTGCCAGCAGCTTAGGTCTCGGGACAGGGGGCACTGAAGCTTTCTTT
TRBJ2-1 NA TRBV10-3 NA CAISENHWSLGYNEQFF TGTGCCATCAGTGAAAATCACTGGAGTCTTGGGTACAATGAGCAGTTCTTC
TRBJ2-3 NA TRBV15 NA CATSRVKGGSDTQYF TGTGCCACCAGCAGAGTCAAAGGGGGGTCAGATACGCAGTATTTT
TRBJ2-5 NA TRBV5-1 TRBD2 CASSKAGPQETQYF TGCGCCAGCAGCAAAGCGGGGCCCCAAGAGACCCAGTACTTC
TRBJ2-1 NA TRBV5-1 TRBD1 CASSYTTGPYNEQFF TGCGCCAGCAGCTATACGACAGGGCCCTACAATGAGCAGTTCTTC
TRBJ2-1 NA TRBV28 TRBD2 CASNYPGLAANEQFF TGTGCCAGCAACTACCCGGGACTAGCGGCTAATGAGCAGTTCTTC
TRBJ2-3 once TRBV7-6 NA CASSRTPEGTDTQYF TGTGCCAGCAGCCGGACCCCAGAAGGTACAGATACGCAGTATTTT
TRBJ2-4 NA TRBV7-2 NA CASSYAAIQYF TGTGCCAGCAGCTATGCGGCCATTCAGTACTTC
TRBJ1-2 NA TRBV7-7 TRBD1 CASSTDRGYGYTF TGTGCTAGCAGCACGGACAGGGGCTATGGCTACACCTTC
TRBJ1-2 NA TRBV7-9 NA CASSFESVFGYTF TGTGCCAGCAGCTTTGAGTCAGTTTTTGGCTACACCTTC
TRBJ1-1 NA TRBV11-2 NA CASRGTFHTEAFF TGTGCCAGCAGAGGGACGTTTCACACTGAAGCTTTCTTT
TRBJ2-7 NA TRBV7-9 NA CASSSLTYEQYF TGTGCCAGCAGCTCGTTAACCTACGAGCAGTACTTC
TRBJ1-2 NA TRBV6-6 NA CASTNAAGNYGYTF TGTGCCAGCACTAACGCGGCGGGTAACTATGGCTACACCTTC
TRBJ1-2 NA TRBV27 TRBD1 CASTPRVLTGESYGYTF TGTGCCAGCACTCCTAGGGTGTTAACAGGGGAGTCCTATGGCTACACCTTC